The clone carrying this T cell receptor (beta chain) occurred many times. Its antigen is unidentified. For TCR beta, libraries came from quantitative 5'-RACE with molecular barcodes. MiXCR, applied by TCRdb to the 5' RACE reads, yields one record per CDR3 protein. The table records roughly 490,000 distinct CDR3 sequences, about 5.4% of them present only once. Trimming removed 4 bases from V and 3 bases from J, with 16 bases in between. The germline V gene encodes CDR1 MNHEY and CDR2 SVGEGT. The CDR3 runs 15 residues. This record comes from a study of CD8 T cells in ankylosing spondylitis. Study-level findings and limits: Both synovial fluid and blood in reactive arthritis had previously been reported to carry some motif variants. A TCR beta motif made of fewer than ten highly homologous variants seemed typical of ankylosing spondylitis blood. Disease-linked clones proved CD8+ and comparatively uncommon in peripheral blood.

Sequences were obtained from blood, either unsorted or a sorted T cell fraction (not recorded which). This clonotype was sampled from a male donor with ankylosing spondylitis. This chain connects TRBV6-2 or TRBV6-3 to TRBJ2-7; D unclear. The CDR3: CASSFGRDIFYEQYF. For the CDR3, the DNA is TGTGCCAGCAGTTTCGGCCGTGACATATTCTACGAGCAGTACTTC.